The TCR beta chain under discussion was sequenced for a study of Graves' ophthalmopathy and Graves' hyperthyroidism. Hyperthyroidism qualified as stable when ophthalmopathy did not develop within 18 months of follow-up. Researchers turned away patients with other autoimmune diseases, uncontrolled infections, pregnancy or lactation. RNA transcripts served as template for amplifying TCR beta CDR3 sequences. First-round RT-PCR with HTBI primers preceded a second-round multiplex PCR. TCRdb itself ran the multiplex PCR reads through MiXCR, one entry per CDR3 protein. The repertoire holds 300,000 to 500,000 distinct CDR3 sequences, with 15% to 17% as singletons. Comments on this clonotype: Antigen: not known. A much larger clone sits a single nucleotide away, making a read error possible.

Study outcomes and limitations: Detected in blood as well were most expanded thyroid clonotypes with frequency above 0.001. At 60% to 71% sensitivity and 72.22% specificity, the model predicted progression of the ophthalmopathy.

Germline values: CDR1 SGHDN, CDR2 FVKESK. The CDR3 consists of 13 residues. Sequenced: peripheral blood. V gene TRBV14 combines with J gene TRBJ1-2, with TRBD1 as a possible D gene (6 bases). The sequence was collected from a woman in her late teens or twenties with stable Graves' hyperthyroidism. The CDR3 DNA follows: TGTGCCTGCAACAGGGTGAGGATCGATGGCTGCACCTTC. It translates to CACNRVRIDGCTF.